The 10 T cell receptor beta chains below all came from one sample that was sequenced in a study of T-cell reconstitution after alpha-beta-depleted transplantation in children. The authors prepared the TCRbeta library with unique molecular identifiers. Via MiXCR, TCRdb re-called the PCR reads, giving one row per CDR3 protein. The sample lists about 160,000 distinct CDR3 sequences; around 10% were seen once. The sequencing here drew on PBMCs, taken before TCRalphabeta/CD19-depleted stem cell transplant. These TCRs come from a boy younger than 10 with acute myeloid leukemia, due to receive a stem cell transplant.

A remark on this clonotype: A much larger clone differs from this one at a single base, so this may be a read error. V usage is TRBV6-5 and J usage is TRBJ1-2, with D uncertain. There are 15 residues in the CDR3. CDR1 is MNHEY and CDR2 is SVGAGI in the germline V gene. CDR3 region: CASSYFVGSFYGDTF. CDR3 nucleotides: TGTGCCAGCAGTTATTTCGTGGGCAGCTTCTATGGCGACACCTTC.

This clonotype came up many times. This chain uses TRBV29-1 with TRBJ1-2, with a weak D call TRBD1 (5 bases). Trimming cost V 0 bases and J 2 bases, with 13 bases left between them. Germline loops: CDR1 SQVTM, CDR2 ANQGSEA. The CDR3 is 15 amino acids. In DNA form, the CDR3 reads TGCAGCGTTGAAGAGATAATCCGGGACAACTATGGCTACACCTTC. This sequence encodes CSVEEIIRDNYGYTF.

This clonotype was recorded many times. The chain uses TRBV12-3 or TRBV12-4 and TRBJ1-1; possibly TRBD1 for D (6 bases). This CDR3 region has 16 residues. V dropped 1 base and J dropped 7 bases, with 19 bases sitting between them. Here the CDR3 DNA reads TGTGCCAGCAGTTTAGGCATTGGGGGCAGGTCAGATGAAGCTTTCTTT. It translates to CASSLGIGGRSDEAFF.

There are many counts of this clonotype. This chain joins TRBV5-4 and TRBJ2-1; 13 bases map to TRBD2. The trim removed 2 bases at V and 12 bases at J, leaving 11 bases unmatched. CDR1 and CDR2 (germline): SGHNT, YYREEE (reference sequence). The CDR3 runs 16 residues. Written as DNA, the CDR3 is TGTGCCAGCAGCTTACCCGGGACTAGCGGGGTTCAGGGGCAGTTCTTC. Encoded protein: CASSLPGTSGVQGQFF.

This clonotype was found many times. The chain is built from TRBV20-1 and TRBJ1-4, with a possible D match to TRBD1 (5 bases). CDR1 is DFQATT, CDR2 SNEGSKA, per germline (reference sequence). The CDR3 is 13 residues long. V was clipped by 0 bases and J by 8 bases, with 10 bases between them. CDR3 bases: TGCAGTGCTAGAGAAGGGGTAGGGGAAAAACTGTTTTTT. Translated: CSAREGVGEKLFF.

On this clonotype: A much bigger clone sits one base away, suggesting this may be a read error. The chain carries TRBV4-1 and TRBJ2-7; no firm D call. The CDR3 totals 12 residues. The germline gives CDR1 MGHRA, CDR2 YSYEKL. The CDR3 region has the DNA TGCGCCAGCAGCCAATCCGCCGGCGAGGAGTACTTC. This gives the protein CASSQSAGEEYF.

In its sample, this clonotype was seen many times. This CDR3 is CASKGGWAYEQYF. CDR3 DNA sequence: TGTGCCAGCAAGGGCGGCTGGGCGTACGAGCAGTACTTC. V gene TRBV6-5 combines with J gene TRBJ2-7; D is undetermined. The V end lost 7 bases, the J end lost 4 bases, and 14 bases lay between the germline ends. CDR3 length: 13 residues. Per the germline V gene, CDR1 is MNHEY and CDR2 is SVGAGI.

In its sample, this clonotype was seen many times. The chain employs TRBV15 and TRBJ2-5; D ambiguous. In germline, CDR1 is LNHNV, CDR2 YYDKDF (reference sequence). V was pared by 0 bases and J by 5 bases, with 10 bases between. CDR3 length: 14 amino acids. In nucleotides, the CDR3 is TGTGCCACCAGCAGAGATCAAGGTGTGGAGACCCAGTACTTC. Its translation: CATSRDQGVETQYF. Looking up the rest from reference TRBV15 and TRBJ2-5 gives the full variable domain: DAMVIQNPRYQVTQFGKPVTLSCSQTLNHNVMYWYQQKSSQAPKLLFHYYDKDFNNEADTPDNFQSRRPNTSFCFLDIRSPGLGDTAMYLCATSRDQGVETQYFGPGTRLLVL.

The table lists this clonotype with many counts. The V and J genes are TRBV15 and TRBJ2-1, with 11 bases matching TRBD2. CDR1 is LNHNV and CDR2 is YYDKDF in the germline V gene (reference sequence). The CDR3 runs to 17 residues. The V and J ends lost 4 bases and 13 bases, in that order; junction bases with no gene match: 18. The CDR3 reads CATSIGFGSGRALVQFF. CDR3 nucleotide sequence: TGTGCCACCAGCATTGGGTTTGGTAGCGGGAGGGCCCTCGTTCAGTTCTTC.

This clonotype was observed a few times. The V call is TRBV7-3, the J call TRBJ2-1, with D uncertain. Germline CDR1 SGHTA, CDR2 FQGTGA. The CDR3 sequence is 15 residues long. V lost 2 bases and J 4 bases, leaving 12 bases between the germline ends. CDR3 nucleotide sequence: TGTGCCAGCAGCTTAGGAAGGCCCGAATACAATGAGCAGTTCTTC. Its protein is CASSLGRPEYNEQFF.